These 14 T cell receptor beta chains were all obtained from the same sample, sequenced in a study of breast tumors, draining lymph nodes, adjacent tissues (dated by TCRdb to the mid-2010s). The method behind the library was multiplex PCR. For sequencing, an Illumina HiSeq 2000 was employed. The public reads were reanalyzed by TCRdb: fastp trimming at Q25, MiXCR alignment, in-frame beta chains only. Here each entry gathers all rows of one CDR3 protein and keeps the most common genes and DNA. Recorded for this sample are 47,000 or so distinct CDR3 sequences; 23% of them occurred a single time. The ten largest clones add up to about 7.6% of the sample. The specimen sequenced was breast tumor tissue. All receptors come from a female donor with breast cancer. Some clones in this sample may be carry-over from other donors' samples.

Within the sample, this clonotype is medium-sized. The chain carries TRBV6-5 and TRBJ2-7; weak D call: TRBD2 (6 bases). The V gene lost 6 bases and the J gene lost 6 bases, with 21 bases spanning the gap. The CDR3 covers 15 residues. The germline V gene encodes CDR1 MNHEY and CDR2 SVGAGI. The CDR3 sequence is CASRNNQDRRGEQYF. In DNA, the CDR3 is TGTGCCAGCAGGAACAATCAGGATAGGAGGGGCGAGCAGTACTTC.

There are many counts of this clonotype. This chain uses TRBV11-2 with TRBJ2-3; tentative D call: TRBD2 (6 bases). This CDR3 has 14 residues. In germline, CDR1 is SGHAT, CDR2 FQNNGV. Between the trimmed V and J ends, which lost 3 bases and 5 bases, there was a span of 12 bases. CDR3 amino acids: CASSLDYQVDTQYF. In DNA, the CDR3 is TGTGCCAGCAGCTTGGACTACCAGGTAGATACGCAGTATTTT.

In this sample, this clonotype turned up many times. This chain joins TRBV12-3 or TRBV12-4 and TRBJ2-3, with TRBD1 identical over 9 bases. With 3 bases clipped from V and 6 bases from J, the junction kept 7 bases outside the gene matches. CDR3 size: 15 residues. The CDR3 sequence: CASSLQQGARDTQYF. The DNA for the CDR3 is TGTGCCAGCAGTTTGCAACAGGGGGCGCGTGATACGCAGTATTTT.

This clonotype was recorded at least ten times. The CDR3 sequence: CASSVQDVRGNTIYF. DNA of the CDR3: TGTGCCAGCAGCGTACAGGACGTGAGGGGAAACACCATATATTTT. The rearrangement joins TRBV9 to TRBJ1-3; unclear D gene. CDR1 and CDR2 (germline): SGDLS, YYNGEE. This CDR3 spans 15 amino acids. Trimming shortened V by 1 base and J by 4 bases, and 12 bases separated the two germline ends.

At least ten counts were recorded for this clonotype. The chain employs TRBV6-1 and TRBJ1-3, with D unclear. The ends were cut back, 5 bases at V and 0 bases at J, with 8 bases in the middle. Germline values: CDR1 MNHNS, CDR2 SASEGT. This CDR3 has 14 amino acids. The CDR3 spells CASSYDPSGNTIYF. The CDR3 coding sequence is TGTGCCAGCAGTTACGACCCCTCTGGAAACACCATATATTTT.

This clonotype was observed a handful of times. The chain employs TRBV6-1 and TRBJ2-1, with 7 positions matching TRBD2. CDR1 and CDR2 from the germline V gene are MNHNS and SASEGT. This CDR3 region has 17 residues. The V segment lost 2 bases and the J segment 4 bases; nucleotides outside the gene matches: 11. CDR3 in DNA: TGTGCCAGCAGTGAACTGGCGGGACTATCTATTTACAATGAGCAGTTCTTC. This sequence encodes CASSELAGLSIYNEQFF.

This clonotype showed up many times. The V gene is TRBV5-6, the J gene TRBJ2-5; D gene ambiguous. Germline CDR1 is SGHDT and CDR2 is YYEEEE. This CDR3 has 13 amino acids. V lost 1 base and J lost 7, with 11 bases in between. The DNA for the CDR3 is TGTGCCAGCAGCTTGACCCCTCAGGTGACCCAGTACTTC. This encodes CASSLTPQVTQYF.

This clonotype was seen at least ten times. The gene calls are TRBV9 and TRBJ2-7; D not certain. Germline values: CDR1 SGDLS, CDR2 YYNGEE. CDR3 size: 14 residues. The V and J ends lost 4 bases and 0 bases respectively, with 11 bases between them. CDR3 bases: TGTGCCAGCAGCCCAGCCGCCCACTCCTACGAGCAGTACTTC. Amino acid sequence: CASSPAAHSYEQYF.

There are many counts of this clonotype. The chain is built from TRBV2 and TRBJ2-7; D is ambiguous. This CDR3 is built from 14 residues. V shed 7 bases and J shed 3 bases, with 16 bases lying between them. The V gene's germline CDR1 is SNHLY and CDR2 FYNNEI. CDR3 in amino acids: CASNESPGYYEQYF. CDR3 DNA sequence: TGTGCCAGCAATGAGTCTCCCGGGTACTACGAGCAGTACTTC. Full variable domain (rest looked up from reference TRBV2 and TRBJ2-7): EPEVTQTPSHQVTQMGQEVILRCVPISNHLYFYWYRQILGQKVEFLVSFYNNEISEKSEIFDDQFSVERPDGSNFTLKIRSTKLEDSAMYFCASNESPGYYEQYFGPGTRLTVT.

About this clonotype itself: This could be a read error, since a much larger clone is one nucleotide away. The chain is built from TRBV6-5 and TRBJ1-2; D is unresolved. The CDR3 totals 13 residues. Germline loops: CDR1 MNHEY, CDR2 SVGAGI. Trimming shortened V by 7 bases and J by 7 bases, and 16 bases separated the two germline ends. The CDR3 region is CASTPSPLVGYTF. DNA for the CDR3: TGTGCCAGCACCCCCTCCCCCCTGGTTGGCTACACCTTC.

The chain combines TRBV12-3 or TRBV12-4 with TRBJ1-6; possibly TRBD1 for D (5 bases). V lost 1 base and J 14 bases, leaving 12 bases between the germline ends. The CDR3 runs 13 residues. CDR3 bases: TGTGCCAGCAGTTTAGGGTTTAGGGACGCCCTCCACTTT. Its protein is CASSLGFRDALHF.

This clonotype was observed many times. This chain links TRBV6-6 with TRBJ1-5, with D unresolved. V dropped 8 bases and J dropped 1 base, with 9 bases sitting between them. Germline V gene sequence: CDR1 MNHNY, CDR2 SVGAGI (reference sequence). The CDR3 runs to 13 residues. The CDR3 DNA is TGTGCCAGCCAAATAGCCAGCAATCAGCCCCAGCATTTT. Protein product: CASQIASNQPQHF.

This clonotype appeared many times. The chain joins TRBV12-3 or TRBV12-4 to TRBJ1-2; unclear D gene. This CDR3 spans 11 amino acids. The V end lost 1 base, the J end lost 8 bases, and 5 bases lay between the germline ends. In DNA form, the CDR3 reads TGTGCCAGCAGTTTAGGGAGGGGCTACACCTTC. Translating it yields CASSLGRGYTF.

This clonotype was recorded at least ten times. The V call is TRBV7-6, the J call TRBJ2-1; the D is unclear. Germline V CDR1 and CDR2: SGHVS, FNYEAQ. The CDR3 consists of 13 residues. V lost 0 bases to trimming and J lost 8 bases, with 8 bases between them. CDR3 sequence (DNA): TGTGCCAGCAGCTTAGCGCCCAGCCATGAGCAGTTCTTC. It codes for CASSLAPSHEQFF.